Shown below are 25 T cell receptor beta chains from a single sample sequenced in a study of blood T cell repertoires in COVID-19. Some clones are missing from TCRdb's copy, which holds only in-frame ones; the method was immunoSEQ multiplex PCR. The sample lists tens of thousands of clones; 87% were seen once. The sequencing sample was made of peripheral blood. The receptors originated from a woman between 45 and 65 years old with active or convalescent COVID-19.

The genes are TRBV19 and TRBJ2-5; 9 bases are a match to TRBD2. V lost 7 bases and J lost 4; bases outside the gene matches: 10. The germline CDR1 and CDR2 sequences are LNHDA and SQIVND (reference sequence). The CDR3 loop spans 15 amino acids. The CDR3 coding sequence is TGTGCCAGTAAATTTTCAGGACTAGCGCCAGAGACCCAGTACTTC. Residues: CASKFSGLAPETQYF.

The chain joins TRBV30 to TRBJ2-2, with 11 bases matching TRBD2. Trimming removed 1 base from V and 0 bases from J; junction bases left unmatched: 16. The CDR3 loop spans 21 amino acids. Germline CDR1 and CDR2: GTSNPN and SVGIG (reference sequence). The CDR3, as DNA: TGTGCCTGGAGTGGATTAACTTTGGGCCTAGCGGGGGGCGCGAACACCGGGGAGCTGTTTTTT. Residues: CAWSGLTLGLAGGANTGELFF. Full variable domain (remainder filled in from reference TRBV30 and TRBJ2-2): SQTIHQWPATLVQPVGSPLSLECTVEGTSNPNLYWYRQAAGRGLQLLFYSVGIGQISSEVPQNLSASRPQDRQFILSSKKLLLSDSGFYLCAWSGLTLGLAGGANTGELFFGEGSRLTVL.

The genes are TRBV5-1 and TRBJ1-1; TRBD1 is a possible D gene (5 bases). V lost 0 bases and J lost 0, with 24 bases in between. Germline V gene lookup returns CDR1 SGHRS and CDR2 YFSETQ. CDR3 length: 20 residues. CDR3 residues: CASSLARQSGFKNMNTEAFF. The CDR3 nucleotides read TGCGCCAGCAGCTTGGCCCGACAGAGCGGGTTTAAGAACATGAACACTGAAGCTTTCTTT.

Here the CDR3 reads CASSQDQQGDQPQHF. CDR3 nucleotides: TGTGCCAGCAGCCAAGACCAGCAGGGGGATCAGCCCCAGCATTTT. V gene TRBV4-2 combines with J gene TRBJ1-5; 7 bases fit TRBD1. CDR3 length: 15 residues. Per germline, CDR1 LGHNA and CDR2 YNFKEQ. J gave up 5 bases and V 0 bases, and 4 bases lay outside the gene matches.

The rearrangement links TRBV7-6 to TRBJ1-3, with 8 bases fitting TRBD1. After removal of 5 bases from V and 0 bases from J, the junction contained 15 bases not matched to a gene. Germline V CDR1 and CDR2: SGHVS, FNYEAQ. This CDR3 comprises 19 residues. The CDR3 loop is CASSQGRTGLGISGNTIYF. The CDR3, as DNA: TGTGCCAGCAGCCAGGGGCGGACAGGGCTAGGAATCTCTGGAAACACCATATATTTT.

The J gene is TRBJ1-2, the V gene TRBV27; the D gene is possibly TRBD1 (5 bases). Trimming stripped 5 bases from V and 2 bases from J, with 12 bases between. CDR3 length: 14 residues. CDR1 is MNHEY, CDR2 SMNVEV, per germline (reference sequence). Written as DNA, the CDR3 is TGTGCCAGCAGTGGGGCGGACCGAAACTATGGCTACACCTTC. Residues: CASSGADRNYGYTF.

This clone was detected many times. The rearrangement uses TRBV2 and TRBJ1-2; D is ambiguous. The germline V and J ends were trimmed by 7 bases and 2 bases, with 8 bases remaining between them. The CDR3 has 12 amino acids. CDR1 and CDR2 (germline): SNHLY, FYNNEI. CDR3 coding DNA: TGTGCCAGCAATCAGGCCAACTATGGCTACACCTTC. It specifies CASNQANYGYTF.

The sample holds one count of this clone. This chain joins TRBV9 and TRBJ2-2; 10 nucleotides match TRBD1. CDR1 and CDR2 from the germline V gene are SGDLS and YYNGEE. V lost 4 bases and J lost 0; bases outside the gene matches: 3. This CDR3 region has 16 residues. As DNA, the CDR3 is TGTGCCAGCAGCCGACAGGGGGCCGCGAACACCGGGGAGCTGTTTTTT. Its protein is CASSRQGAANTGELFF.

The gene calls are TRBV10-3 and TRBJ1-2; TRBD1 matches 9 bases. The CDR3 loop spans 15 amino acids. V shed 2 bases and J 8 bases; nucleotides not matched to a gene: 9. From germline, CDR1 is ENHRY and CDR2 SYGVKD. DNA for the CDR3: TGTGCCATCAGTGAGCGGGACAGGGATACAGGCGGCTACACCTTC. Protein sequence: CAISERDRDTGGYTF.

This clone turned up a few times. The chain is built from TRBV7-9 and TRBJ1-1; D remains unclear. V dropped 5 bases and J dropped 5 bases, with 12 bases sitting between them. In germline, CDR1 is SEHNR, CDR2 FQNEAQ (reference sequence). The CDR3 totals 13 residues. The DNA for the CDR3 is TGTGCCAGCAGCATTACCGAGAGTACTGAAGCTTTCTTT. Protein product: CASSITESTEAFF.

This clone has only one observation. This chain joins TRBV29-1 and TRBJ2-3, with 9 bases lining up with TRBD1. After removal of 6 bases from V and 4 bases from J, the junction contained 8 bases not matched to a gene. Germline V CDR1 and CDR2: SQVTM, ANQGSEA. There are 14 residues in the CDR3. In nucleotides, the CDR3 is TGCAGCGTAGGGACAGGGACCAAGCCAGATACGCAGTATTTT. Residues: CSVGTGTKPDTQYF.

The chain is built from TRBV9 and TRBJ1-3; D is uncertain. Germline V gene lookup returns CDR1 SGDLS and CDR2 YYNGEE. The CDR3 runs 12 residues. Trimming left V 5 bases short and J 4 bases short, with 7 bases between. The DNA for the CDR3 is TGTGCCAGCAGGGGCAACGGAAACACCATATATTTT. Encoded protein: CASRGNGNTIYF.

The chain is built from TRBV19 and TRBJ2-2, with D possibly TRBD2 on 6 matching bases. V was cut by 8 bases and J by 4 bases, with 11 bases left in between. The CDR3 runs 13 residues. Germline CDR1 is LNHDA and CDR2 is SQIVND (reference sequence). CDR3 region: CASSEGGTGELFF. In DNA, the CDR3 is TGTGCCAGTTCAGAGGGAGGCACCGGGGAGCTGTTTTTT.

This chain joins TRBV5-1 and TRBJ1-1; D not resolved. The CDR3 runs to 17 residues. Germline CDR1 reads SGHRS; CDR2 reads YFSETQ. The ends were cut back, 0 bases at V and 1 base at J, with 16 bases in the middle. CDR3 loop: CASSLAGQVAGNTEAFF. The CDR3 DNA reads TGCGCCAGCAGCTTGGCCGGGCAGGTGGCGGGGAACACTGAAGCTTTCTTT.

The chain joins TRBV4-3 to TRBJ2-3; 9 nucleotides line up with TRBD2. This CDR3 comprises 17 residues. V dropped 1 base and J dropped 4; count of bases not matched to a gene: 9. Per germline, CDR1 LGHNA and CDR2 YSLEER. The DNA for the CDR3 is TGCGCCAGCAGCCAAGGCGGGGGGGCCCAGGTTGCAGATACGCAGTATTTT. Protein product: CASSQGGGAQVADTQYF.

V and J are TRBV5-4 and TRBJ2-4, with TRBD2 as a possible D gene (5 bases). CDR3 length: 14 residues. V lost 0 bases to trimming and J lost 8 bases, with 12 bases between them. The germline gives CDR1 SGHNT, CDR2 YYREEE (reference sequence). CDR3 sequence: CASSLDTGIDIQYF. The CDR3 coding sequence is TGTGCCAGCAGCTTGGACACCGGGATCGACATTCAGTACTTC.

The genes are TRBV5-1 and TRBJ2-3, with TRBD1 identical over 7 bases. Looked up from germline, CDR1 is SGHRS and CDR2 is YFSETQ. Trimming cost V 0 bases and J 0 bases; bases outside gene matches: 4. The CDR3 length is 16 residues. Here the CDR3 DNA reads TGCGCCAGCAGCTTGGTAGGGGGCTCGAGCACAGATACGCAGTATTTT. Translated: CASSLVGGSSTDTQYF.

The gene calls are TRBV7-3 and TRBJ2-3, with 8 bases that match TRBD1. The CDR3 has 14 amino acids. Germline-derived CDR1 and CDR2 are SGHTA and FQGTGA. The J segment lost 5 bases and the V segment lost 3 bases, leaving 4 bases of the junction unmatched. The CDR3 loop reads CASSFEQGEDTQYF. The DNA for the CDR3 is TGTGCCAGCAGCTTTGAACAGGGGGAAGATACGCAGTATTTT.

This clone has just one count. The CDR3 is CASSLESQPRAFYEQYF. CDR3 bases: TGTGCCAGCAGCTTAGAATCACAGCCCCGAGCCTTTTACGAGCAGTACTTC. The V call is TRBV7-2, the J call TRBJ2-7; no reliable D call. Germline CDR1 reads SGHTA; CDR2 reads FQGNSA. The CDR3 consists of 17 residues. V lost 1 base to trimming and J lost 4 bases, with 20 bases between them.

This clone occurred once. V gene TRBV27 combines with J gene TRBJ2-5; possible D gene TRBD1, 5 bases. The CDR3 has 14 residues. V lost 1 base, J lost 5 bases, and 11 bases lay in between. CDR1 MNHEY and CDR2 SMNVEV come from the germline V gene (reference sequence). The CDR3 nucleotides are TGTGCCAGCAGTTTATTTCCAGGGCATGAGACCCAGTACTTC. It yields the protein CASSLFPGHETQYF.

The chain uses TRBV12-3 or TRBV12-4 and TRBJ1-1; D gene uncertain. Trimming left V 6 bases short and J 10 bases short, with 18 bases between. CDR3 length equals 13 residues. CDR3 loop: CASSRGPYAVAFF. CDR3 sequence (DNA): TGTGCCAGCAGCCGAGGGCCCTACGCCGTAGCTTTCTTT.

V usage is TRBV4-2 and J usage is TRBJ1-1, with 8 bases matching TRBD1. This CDR3 has 14 residues. CDR1 is LGHNA and CDR2 is YNFKEQ in the germline V gene. Germline trimming cut 4 bases from V and 5 bases from J; bases unmatched to any gene: 6. The CDR3 protein is CASSRLGQETEAFF. CDR3 sequence (DNA): TGTGCCAGCAGCCGGCTGGGACAGGAGACTGAAGCTTTCTTT.

V gene TRBV6-5 combines with J gene TRBJ1-2; D is possibly TRBD1 (6 bases). V shed 7 bases and J shed 3 bases, with 15 bases lying between them. The CDR3 length is 14 residues. Germline V CDR1 and CDR2: MNHEY, SVGAGI. The CDR3 spells CASKTQGRDYGYTF. DNA of the CDR3: TGTGCCAGCAAAACCCAGGGGAGGGACTATGGCTACACCTTC.

This clone was recorded once. The chain carries TRBV7-8 and TRBJ2-1, with a weak D call TRBD1 (5 bases). Between the trimmed V and J ends, which lost 1 base and 4 bases, there was a span of 8 bases. The germline V gene has CDR1 SGHVS and CDR2 FQNEAQ. There are 14 residues in the CDR3. CDR3 in DNA: TGTGCCAGCAGCTTAGAGGGGCCTTACAATGAGCAGTTCTTC. Its translation is CASSLEGPYNEQFF.

The rearrangement joins TRBV7-2 to TRBJ2-1; TRBD1 is a possible D gene (5 bases). Germline V lookup: CDR1 SGHTA, CDR2 FQGNSA. V was trimmed by 2 bases and J by 9 bases, leaving 17 bases between them. CDR3 length: 15 residues. This CDR3 reads CASSLQSRVGGEQFF. The CDR3 DNA reads TGTGCCAGCAGCTTACAATCCAGGGTCGGCGGTGAGCAGTTCTTC.